This TCR beta chain was observed in a study of vaccination and CD4 T cells after COVID-19. Study in general: SARS-CoV-2 PCR on nasal swabs had been positive for the convalescent patients; some 10 were mild and one was severe. The control cultures got either a CEFX pool, an HIV-1 Nef pool, or no peptide at all.

With the Oncomine TCR Beta short-read assay, DNA from cultured CD4+ T cells was sequenced. TCRdb passed the PCR reads through MiXCR, listing each CDR3 protein once. This sample has roughly 8,000 distinct CDR3 sequences, with roughly 70% found just once. The CDR3 sequence is 14 residues long. CDR1 and CDR2 (germline): SGHTA, FQGNSA. Between the trimmed V and J ends, which lost 4 bases and 0 bases, there was a span of 9 bases. This clonotype has more than one count but fewer than ten. The antigen remains unidentified. The treatment here: roughly 10-day PBMC culture with coronavirus spike peptide pools or control peptides (ViraFEST assay).

The sequencing sample was made of CD4+ T cells from blood, cultured in vitro. This TCR came from a human donor who had recovered from COVID-19. The chain joins TRBV7-2 to TRBJ1-1; a possible D gene is TRBD1 (5 bases). The DNA of the CDR3 is TGTGCCAGCAGCTCCCGGGGGATGAACACTGAAGCTTTCTTT. Amino acid sequence: CASSSRGMNTEAFF. The full variable domain, with the rest looked up from reference TRBV7-2 and TRBJ1-1, is GAGVSQSPSNKVTEKGKDVELRCDPISGHTALYWYRQSLGQGLEFLIYFQGNSAPDKSGLPSDRFSAERTGGSVSTLTIQRTQQEDSAVYLCASSSRGMNTEAFFGQGTRLTVV.